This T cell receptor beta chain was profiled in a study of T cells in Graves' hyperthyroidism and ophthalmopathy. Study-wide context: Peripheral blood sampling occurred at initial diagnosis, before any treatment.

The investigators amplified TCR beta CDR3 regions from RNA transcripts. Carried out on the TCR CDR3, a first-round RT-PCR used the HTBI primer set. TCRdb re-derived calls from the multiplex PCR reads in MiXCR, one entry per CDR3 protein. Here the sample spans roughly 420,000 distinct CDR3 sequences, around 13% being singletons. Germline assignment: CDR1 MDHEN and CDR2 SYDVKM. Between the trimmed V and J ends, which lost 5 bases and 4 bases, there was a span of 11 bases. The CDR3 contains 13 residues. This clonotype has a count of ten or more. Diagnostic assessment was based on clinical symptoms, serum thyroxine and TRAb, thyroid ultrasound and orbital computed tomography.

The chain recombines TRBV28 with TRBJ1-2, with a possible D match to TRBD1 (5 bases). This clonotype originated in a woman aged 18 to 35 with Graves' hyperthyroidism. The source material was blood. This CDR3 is CASSNGTLYGYTF. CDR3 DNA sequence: TGTGCCAGCAGTAATGGGACCCTCTATGGCTACACCTTC.